Presented here are 8 T cell receptor beta chains from one specimen sequenced in a study of cytomegalovirus exposure and HLA in healthy donors. PCR was performed using 60 Vbeta and 13 Jbeta primers. Method: immunoSEQ multiplex PCR; TCRdb's copy keeps in-frame clones and lacks some. The table shows 150,000 to 200,000 clones, with around 80% occurring only once. Sample: PBMCs. Every receptor here comes from a man aged 25-40 years in good health and CMV-seronegative.

CDR3 sequence (DNA): TGCGCCAGCAGCCAAGAGTCCAGGCCAAACTATGGCTACACCTTC. Translated, it gives CASSQESRPNYGYTF. This rearrangement joins TRBV4-1 to TRBJ1-2; D ambiguous. CDR1 is MGHRA and CDR2 is YSYEKL in the germline V gene. The CDR3 runs 15 residues. Trimming left V 0 bases short and J 2 bases short, with 10 bases between.

The chain couples TRBV9 to TRBJ2-3, with D possibly matching TRBD2 (5 bases). The CDR3 is 15 amino acids. CDR1 is SGDLS, CDR2 YYNGEE, per germline. V was trimmed by 7 bases and J by 0 bases, leaving 15 bases between them. The CDR3 region has the DNA TGTGCCAGCTCAGCCCTAGCTGCCAGCACAGATACGCAGTATTTT. Its translation is CASSALAASTDTQYF.

This clone was seen a handful of times. The rearrangement uses TRBV5-1 and TRBJ1-4; TRBD1 is a possible D gene (6 bases). The germline gives CDR1 SGHRS, CDR2 YFSETQ. Between the trimmed V and J ends, which lost 4 bases and 8 bases, there was a span of 24 bases. This CDR3 comprises 17 residues. The CDR3 DNA is TGCGCCAGCAGCCCACAACTGAGGACAGCCCCGCTGGAAAAACTGTTTTTT. It codes for CASSPQLRTAPLEKLFF.

The chain joins TRBV19 to TRBJ1-2; D gene uncertain. Germline CDR1 and CDR2: LNHDA and SQIVND (reference sequence). Trimming removed 5 bases from V and 0 bases from J, with 10 bases in between. The CDR3 sequence is 14 residues long. CDR3 nucleotides: TGTGCCAGTAGTCCTACCGGGACTAACTATGGCTACACCTTC. Its translation is CASSPTGTNYGYTF.

This clone was seen a handful of times. This chain's CDR3 is CASSSSQDFGQPQHF. The CDR3 nucleotides read TGTGCCAGCAGCTCGTCACAGGATTTTGGTCAGCCCCAGCATTTT. This chain joins TRBV7-2 and TRBJ1-5, with D tentatively TRBD1 (5 bases). This CDR3 comprises 15 residues. Between the trimmed V and J ends, which lost 4 bases and 6 bases, there was a span of 16 bases. Germline V gene sequence: CDR1 SGHTA, CDR2 FQGNSA.

This chain uses TRBV28 with TRBJ2-7; 8 positions agree with TRBD1. Germline CDR1 and CDR2: MDHEN and SYDVKM. The CDR3 is made up of 16 amino acids. Trimming at V came to 1 base and at J to 5 bases, leaving 10 bases not matched to a gene. The CDR3 is CASSLSDRGARDEQYF. Here the CDR3 DNA reads TGTGCCAGCAGTTTATCCGACAGGGGCGCCCGGGACGAGCAGTACTTC.

This rearrangement joins TRBV18 to TRBJ2-7; maybe TRBD1 (6 bases). The CDR3 runs to 15 residues. Germline lookup yields CDR1 KGHSH and CDR2 LQKENI. Trimming shortened V by 6 bases and J by 2 bases, and 17 bases separated the two germline ends. CDR3 residues: CASSFTTGSPYEQYF. As DNA, the CDR3 is TGTGCCAGCTCTTTTACGACAGGTTCTCCCTACGAGCAGTACTTC.

This clone was detected once. CDR3 amino acids: CASSASGVSRTDTQYF. As DNA, the CDR3 is TGTGCCAGCAGCGCATCCGGGGTTTCTCGAACAGATACGCAGTATTTT. V is TRBV4-2 and J is TRBJ2-3; tentatively, D is TRBD2 (5 bases). V lost 5 bases and J 3 bases, leaving 18 bases between the germline ends. The CDR3 covers 16 residues. CDR1 is LGHNA and CDR2 is YNFKEQ in the germline V gene.